These 13 T cell receptor beta chains came from one sample sequenced in a study of CD8 T cell repertoires and HIV-1 epitope variants (TCRdb year 2020). Library generation was performed with the immunoSEQ multiplex PCR assay. Entries here come from immuneACCESS through TCRdb and include only in-frame sequences with V and J called. Some clones fail to appear in such tables; in the studies checked, an unresolved V gene covers under half of the shortfall, and the cause of the remainder is unknown. Counted in this sample were about 5,600 clones; about 66% of them appeared once. 35% to 50% of the sample is taken by the ten largest. For these receptors, no antigen is known. Input material: cultured CD8+ T cells derived from PBMCs. The receptor source for this set is a male donor with HIV.

The V and J genes are TRBV5-5 and TRBJ2-7; D tentatively reads TRBD1 or TRBD2 (5 bases each). CDR1 is SGHKS, CDR2 YYEKEE, per germline (reference sequence). The length of the CDR3 is 14 residues. V dropped 4 bases and J dropped 5 bases, with 16 bases sitting between them. The DNA of the CDR3 is TGTGCCAGCAGCCCTACAGGCGGGCGGGACGAGCAGTACTTC. This gives the protein CASSPTGGRDEQYF.

In this sample, this clone turned up a few times. The chain joins TRBV11-1 to TRBJ2-1; maybe TRBD1 (6 bases). Trimming took off 0 bases at V and 3 bases at J, with 9 bases between the two ends. This CDR3 spans 15 amino acids. Germline loops: CDR1 SGHAT, CDR2 FQDESV (reference sequence). CDR3 sequence reads: CASSLAGQSYNEQFF. Written as DNA, the CDR3 is TGTGCCAGCAGCTTAGCCGGACAGAGCTACAATGAGCAGTTCTTC.

The chain combines TRBV28 with TRBJ1-5; D is unclear. This CDR3 comprises 17 residues. CDR1 is MDHEN, CDR2 SYDVKM, per germline. V dropped 7 bases and J dropped 0 bases, with 19 bases sitting between them. The CDR3 spells CASNSDAWPYSNQPQHF. CDR3 coding DNA: TGTGCCAGCAATTCGGACGCCTGGCCCTATAGCAATCAGCCCCAGCATTTT.

This clone was counted once. The chain employs TRBV4-1 and TRBJ2-1, with 10 bases identical to TRBD2. CDR3 length: 17 residues. Germline values: CDR1 MGHRA, CDR2 YSYEKL. The V gene end was trimmed by 0 bases and the J gene end by 5 bases; junction bases not matched to a gene: 7. The CDR3 is CASSQESGLAGDNEQFF. DNA for the CDR3: TGCGCCAGCAGCCAAGAATCCGGGCTAGCGGGGGACAATGAGCAGTTCTTC.

V is TRBV27 and J is TRBJ2-7; TRBD1 or TRBD2 may be the D gene (5 bases each). CDR3 length: 12 amino acids. V lost 2 bases, J lost 6 bases, and 8 bases lay in between. Germline V gene data show CDR1 as MNHEY and CDR2 as SMNVEV (reference sequence). In DNA form, the CDR3 reads TGTGCCAGCAGTTTAGGGGGTAGCGAGCAGTACTTC. It yields the protein CASSLGGSEQYF.

This rearrangement joins TRBV28 to TRBJ2-2; 8 nucleotides line up with TRBD1. This CDR3 is built from 15 residues. Trimming at V came to 7 bases and at J to 2 bases, leaving 6 bases not matched to a gene. Germline assignment: CDR1 MDHEN and CDR2 SYDVKM. Written as DNA, the CDR3 is TGTGCCAGCACCCTGACAGGGGTCAACACCGGGGAGCTGTTTTTT. It codes for CASTLTGVNTGELFF.

The CDR3 sequence: CASSPTGGVPEAFF. For the CDR3, the DNA is TGTGCCAGCAGCCCGACAGGGGGCGTCCCTGAAGCTTTCTTT. The V and J genes are TRBV7-3 and TRBJ1-1, with 10 bases matching TRBD1. This CDR3 spans 14 amino acids. From germline, CDR1 is SGHTA and CDR2 FQGTGA. The V gene end was trimmed by 5 bases and the J gene end by 6 bases; junction bases not matched to a gene: 6.

The V gene is TRBV7-2, the J gene TRBJ1-5; D is unclear. CDR3 size: 14 residues. V was pared by 5 bases and J by 0 bases, with 8 bases between. Germline CDR1 and CDR2: SGHTA and FQGNSA. The CDR3 sequence is CASSRANSNQPQHF. Written as DNA, the CDR3 is TGTGCCAGCAGCCGCGCGAATAGCAATCAGCCCCAGCATTTT. Full variable domain (missing parts from reference TRBV7-2 and TRBJ1-5): GAGVSQSPSNKVTEKGKDVELRCDPISGHTALYWYRQSLGQGLEFLIYFQGNSAPDKSGLPSDRFSAERTGGSVSTLTIQRTQQEDSAVYLCASSRANSNQPQHFGDGTRLSIL.

This clone counts as medium-sized. CDR3 loop: CASSYTGGSGANVLTF. CDR3 coding DNA: TGTGCCAGCAGTTACACAGGGGGCTCTGGGGCCAACGTCCTGACTTTC. The chain uses TRBV6-5 and TRBJ2-6, with 8 positions matching TRBD1. The length of the CDR3 is 16 residues. Trimming cost V 2 bases and J 0 bases; bases outside gene matches: 0. Germline assignment: CDR1 MNHEY and CDR2 SVGAGI.

CDR3 DNA sequence: TGTGCCAGCAGCTTACGAGCGGGCGAGCAGTACTTC. This encodes CASSLRAGEQYF. The chain is built from TRBV7-3 and TRBJ2-7; the D gene is possibly TRBD2 (6 bases). V was clipped by 2 bases and J by 6 bases, with 8 bases between them. The CDR3 covers 12 residues. In germline, CDR1 is SGHTA, CDR2 FQGTGA.

J is TRBJ1-5 and V is TRBV28; 9 bases map to TRBD1. V dropped 5 bases and J dropped 4; count of bases not matched to a gene: 3. CDR1 and CDR2 (germline): MDHEN, SYDVKM. This CDR3 is built from 14 residues. The CDR3 reads CASSEGTGNQPQHF. DNA of the CDR3: TGTGCCAGCAGTGAGGGGACAGGGAATCAGCCCCAGCATTTT.

This clone was recorded only once. V usage is TRBV6-1 and J usage is TRBJ1-1; 11 nucleotides agree with TRBD1. CDR1 MNHNS and CDR2 SASEGT come from the germline V gene. The V gene end was trimmed by 7 bases and the J gene end by 7 bases; junction bases not matched to a gene: 8. This CDR3 comprises 14 residues. CDR3 protein: CASNPDRGLGEAFF. The DNA for the CDR3 is TGTGCCAGCAACCCGGACAGGGGGCTGGGTGAAGCTTTCTTT.

The CDR3: CAWSEEDTQYF. The CDR3 region has the DNA TGTGCCTGGAGCGAGGAGGATACGCAGTATTTT. The chain links TRBV30 to TRBJ2-3; unclear D gene. The CDR3 totals 11 residues. The V and J ends lost 3 bases and 6 bases respectively, with 7 bases between them. Looked up from germline, CDR1 is GTSNPN and CDR2 is SVGIG (reference sequence).